This T cell receptor beta chain was found in a study of human T cells and chemical hapten exposure. Study information: Each week of the roughly 26-week study, patients had diphenylcyclopropenone applied to the scalp. Across samples, TCR yields varied, mostly owing to small differences in pooled library volumes.

Individual cDNA molecules in this library carried unique molecular identifiers. A single record per CDR3 protein comes from TCRdb applying MiXCR to the RACE reads. The sample yields some 96,000 distinct CDR3 sequences, less than 35% seen once. The time point here: patch test 3, about 24 weeks after DPC sensitization. Treatment: therapeutic diphenylcyclopropenone sensitization with weekly scalp DPC. This CDR3 comprises 15 residues. Germline V gene lookup returns CDR1 SGHTA and CDR2 FQGNSA. V lost 5 bases, J lost 2 bases, and 14 bases lay in between. The rearrangement links TRBV7-2 to TRBJ2-3, with no clear D. The sequence was collected from a man in his forties with alopecia areata. Some clones in this sample may be carry-over from other donors' samples. The specimen was whole blood, collected in connection with sensitization to the hapten diphenylcyclopropenone (DPC). The CDR3 region has the DNA TGTGCCAGCAGCCTCCTGGAGACTTACACAGATACGCAGTATTTT. It codes for CASSLLETYTDTQYF.